These 30 T cell receptor beta chains were sequenced from one sample in a study of cytomegalovirus exposure and HLA in healthy donors. Sequencing was performed with immunoSEQ multiplex PCR; in TCRdb, only in-frame clones are kept and a portion is missing. Found here are roughly 150,000 clones, approximately 91% of them singletons; the top ten hold about 3.5%. Sequencing used PBMCs. The receptor source for this set is a woman between 18 and 29 years old in good health and CMV-seropositive.

V usage is TRBV4-1 and J usage is TRBJ1-1, with D tentatively TRBD1 (6 bases). Trimming stripped 2 bases from V and 5 bases from J, with 15 bases between. The germline gives CDR1 MGHRA, CDR2 YSYEKL. There are 15 residues in the CDR3. The CDR3 nucleotides read TGCGCCAGCAGCCAATCCCAATCAGGGGTTACTGAAGCTTTCTTT. This gives the protein CASSQSQSGVTEAFF.

Of note for this clone: At one of its ends the junction is not consistent with the germline gene, which may arise from a read error. This chain joins TRBV27 and TRBJ2-3, with a tentative D call TRBD1 (6 bases). The CDR3 covers 17 residues. Germline V gene sequence: CDR1 MNHEY, CDR2 SMNVEV (reference sequence). The CDR3, as DNA: TGTGCCAGCAGTCTATCTCTAGGGACCAGGGGTGCAGATACGCAGTATTTT. This translates into CASSLSLGTRGADTQYF.

This chain uses TRBV2 with TRBJ2-1; TRBD2 might be the D (5 bases). The V and J ends lost 5 bases and 1 base respectively, with 12 bases between them. Germline V gene lookup returns CDR1 SNHLY and CDR2 FYNNEI. The CDR3 consists of 15 residues. The DNA of the CDR3 is TGTGCCAGCAGTACGCAGCGGAGATCCTACAATGAGCAGTTCTTC. It codes for CASSTQRRSYNEQFF.

This sequence joins TRBV4-2 and TRBJ2-3, with 10 bases matching TRBD2. The length of the CDR3 is 16 residues. Per germline, CDR1 LGHNA and CDR2 YNFKEQ. Trimming removed 4 bases from V and 3 bases from J; junction bases left unmatched: 7. The CDR3: CASSPPSGRATDTQYF. In DNA, the CDR3 is TGTGCCAGCAGCCCCCCTAGCGGGAGAGCGACAGATACGCAGTATTTT.

This chain links TRBV5-4 with TRBJ2-7, with 8 bases that match TRBD2. Germline CDR1 reads SGHNT; CDR2 reads YYREEE (reference sequence). The CDR3 is made up of 14 amino acids. Trimming removed 6 bases from V and 6 bases from J; junction bases left unmatched: 11. The CDR3 region is CASKLAGGGAEQYF. DNA for the CDR3: TGTGCCAGCAAGCTAGCGGGCGGAGGAGCCGAGCAGTACTTC.

The V and J genes are TRBV11-3 and TRBJ2-1; possibly TRBD2 for D (6 bases). CDR3 length: 15 residues. With 5 bases removed from V and 3 bases from J, the gap between germline ends came to 14 bases. The germline V gene encodes CDR1 SGHNT and CDR2 YENEEA. DNA for the CDR3: TGTGCCAGCAGCCCCCGCAGCGGGCTCTACAATGAGCAGTTCTTC. It translates to CASSPRSGLYNEQFF.

The rearrangement uses TRBV30 and TRBJ1-4; D might be TRBD1 (5 bases). In germline, CDR1 is GTSNPN, CDR2 SVGIG (reference sequence). V was clipped by 3 bases and J by 7 bases, with 15 bases between them. The CDR3 extends over 14 amino acids. CDR3 nucleotide sequence: TGTGCCTGGAGCCTAGGGGCGTATACTGAAAAACTGTTTTTT. This sequence encodes CAWSLGAYTEKLFF.

The gene calls are TRBV2 and TRBJ2-1, with TRBD2 as a possible D gene (6 bases). The germline V and J ends were trimmed by 4 bases and 5 bases, with 15 bases remaining between them. Germline CDR1 is SNHLY and CDR2 is FYNNEI. This CDR3 comprises 15 residues. CDR3: CASSVNGLQNNEQFF. The CDR3 DNA reads TGTGCCAGCAGTGTGAATGGACTACAAAACAATGAGCAGTTCTTC.

The V gene is TRBV2, the J gene TRBJ2-1, with 9 nucleotides matching TRBD2. Germline V gene sequence: CDR1 SNHLY, CDR2 FYNNEI. CDR3 size: 15 residues. V lost 10 bases and J lost 6; bases outside the gene matches: 13. CDR3 coding DNA: TGTGCCAACTCGTTCCCGGGACTAGCTCGCAATGAGCAGTTCTTC. Translated, it gives CANSFPGLARNEQFF.

The chain couples TRBV11-2 to TRBJ2-3; 10 positions match TRBD2. After removal of 5 bases from V and 2 bases from J, the junction contained 10 bases not matched to a gene. This CDR3 is built from 17 residues. CDR1 is SGHAT, CDR2 FQNNGV, per germline. The CDR3 bases are TGTGCCAGCAGCCCCCTAGGACTAGCGGAACTCACAGATACGCAGTATTTT. Its translation: CASSPLGLAELTDTQYF.

The V gene is TRBV18, the J gene TRBJ1-1, with 9 bases that match TRBD1. With V trimmed by 2 bases and J by 0 bases, 1 base remained unmatched. The germline V gene encodes CDR1 KGHSH and CDR2 LQKENI. The CDR3 length is 15 residues. CDR3 region: CASSPRDRVNTEAFF. The DNA for the CDR3 is TGTGCCAGCTCACCAAGGGACAGGGTGAACACTGAAGCTTTCTTT.

The chain links TRBV7-2 to TRBJ2-7; 9 positions agree with TRBD2. With 5 bases clipped from V and 2 bases from J, the junction kept 16 bases outside the gene matches. Germline V gene sequence: CDR1 SGHTA, CDR2 FQGNSA. The CDR3 consists of 18 residues. Here the CDR3 DNA reads TGTGCCAGCAGCCCGGGGGGCTTTAGCGGGAGAGTCCCCTACGAGCAGTACTTC. It codes for CASSPGGFSGRVPYEQYF.

The chain recombines TRBV7-2 with TRBJ2-3, with 8 positions matching TRBD1. Germline loops: CDR1 SGHTA, CDR2 FQGNSA. The V gene end was trimmed by 5 bases and the J gene end by 4 bases; junction bases not matched to a gene: 14. CDR3 length: 17 residues. The CDR3 DNA follows: TGTGCCAGCAGCAGCTTAACCAGAGGACAGGGAGCAGATACGCAGTATTTT. It encodes CASSSLTRGQGADTQYF. Full variable domain (missing parts from reference TRBV7-2 and TRBJ2-3): GAGVSQSPSNKVTEKGKDVELRCDPISGHTALYWYRQSLGQGLEFLIYFQGNSAPDKSGLPSDRFSAERTGGSVSTLTIQRTQQEDSAVYLCASSSLTRGQGADTQYFGPGTRLTVL.

The chain combines TRBV12-5 with TRBJ2-5, with TRBD2 matching 12 bases. The CDR3 is made up of 15 amino acids. Germline V gene lookup returns CDR1 LGHNT and CDR2 FRNRAP. The junction had 11 bases not matched to a gene; V was cut back by 6 bases and J by 9 bases. Written as DNA, the CDR3 is TGTGCTAGTGGACCCGGACTAGCGGGAATCTGGCCCCAGTACTTC. Translated: CASGPGLAGIWPQYF.

J is TRBJ2-1 and V is TRBV6-5; 7 positions agree with TRBD1. The germline V gene has CDR1 MNHEY and CDR2 SVGAGI. The CDR3 is 14 residues long. V was pared by 6 bases and J by 3 bases, with 5 bases of the junction left unmatched. In nucleotides, the CDR3 is TGTGCCAGCAGCGAACAGGGGTACTACAATGAGCAGTTCTTC. Protein product: CASSEQGYYNEQFF.

The chain uses TRBV4-3 and TRBJ2-7; 9 positions match TRBD1. V dropped 3 bases and J dropped 7; count of bases not matched to a gene: 4. There are 13 residues in the CDR3. Germline V CDR1 and CDR2: LGHNA, YSLEER. The DNA of the CDR3 is TGCGCCAGCAGCCAGGGACAGGGTTTGGAGCAGTACTTC. Encoded protein: CASSQGQGLEQYF.

The chain couples TRBV5-8 to TRBJ2-5, with TRBD2 matching 13 bases. J lost 2 bases, V lost 4 bases, and 8 bases had no gene match. The length of the CDR3 is 17 residues. From germline, CDR1 is SGHTS and CDR2 YDEGEE. The CDR3 here is CASSHGLAGVGQETQYF. The CDR3 DNA follows: TGTGCCAGCAGCCACGGACTAGCGGGAGTGGGTCAAGAGACCCAGTACTTC.

The chain has TRBV28 and TRBJ2-7, with 11 bases fitting TRBD1. Germline assignment: CDR1 MDHEN and CDR2 SYDVKM. Trimming removed 6 bases from V and 5 bases from J; junction bases left unmatched: 9. CDR3 length equals 15 residues. The CDR3 loop reads CASRRVGTGGHEQYF. DNA of the CDR3: TGTGCCAGCAGGAGAGTGGGGACAGGGGGTCACGAGCAGTACTTC.

The chain combines TRBV19 with TRBJ2-7; 8 bases fit TRBD2. From germline, CDR1 is LNHDA and CDR2 SQIVND (reference sequence). The CDR3 has 14 residues. V was clipped by 3 bases and J by 4 bases; unmatched bases: 5. The CDR3 loop is CASSMERESYEQYF. CDR3 nucleotides: TGTGCCAGTAGTATGGAGCGGGAGAGTTACGAGCAGTACTTC.

The genes are TRBV19 and TRBJ2-1; D is possibly TRBD1 (5 bases). Trimming pared 4 bases from V and 0 bases from J, leaving 13 bases between. The germline V gene encodes CDR1 LNHDA and CDR2 SQIVND (reference sequence). This CDR3 has 16 amino acids. The CDR3 spells CASSRADTSSYNEQFF. The CDR3 bases are TGTGCCAGTAGTAGGGCGGACACCAGCTCCTACAATGAGCAGTTCTTC. The full variable domain, with the rest looked up from reference TRBV19 and TRBJ2-1, is DGGITQSPKYLFRKEGQNVTLSCEQNLNHDAMYWYRQDPGQGLRLIYYSQIVNDFQKGDIAEGYSVSREKKESFPLTVTSAQKNPTAFYLCASSRADTSSYNEQFFGPGTRLTVL.

The chain joins TRBV6-6 to TRBJ1-5, with a weak D call TRBD1 (6 bases). This CDR3 is built from 13 residues. Germline V gives CDR1 MNHNY, CDR2 SVGAGI (reference sequence). V lost 10 bases, J lost 3 bases, and 13 bases lay in between. DNA of the CDR3: TGTGCCATTAACAGGGTGTCCAATCAGCCCCAGCATTTT. This codes for CAINRVSNQPQHF.

This sequence joins TRBV5-1 and TRBJ2-7; TRBD1 agrees at 10 bases. Germline CDR1 is SGHRS and CDR2 is YFSETQ. The CDR3 has 14 residues. With V trimmed by 5 bases and J by 3 bases, 5 bases remained unmatched. The CDR3 DNA reads as TGCGCCAGCAGGCCGGGACAGGGGAACTACGAGCAGTACTTC. Translated, it gives CASRPGQGNYEQYF.

The chain uses TRBV5-1 and TRBJ2-7; 10 bases are shared with TRBD1. J was trimmed by 10 bases and V by 0 bases; bases with no gene match: 10. The CDR3 loop spans 15 amino acids. Germline CDR1 and CDR2: SGHRS and YFSETQ. The CDR3 DNA reads TGCGCCAGCAGCTTGGAATTATCGGGACAGGGGTCACAGTACTTC. It is translated as CASSLELSGQGSQYF. Complete variable domain (other parts from reference TRBV5-1 and TRBJ2-7): KAGVTQTPRYLIKTRGQQVTLSCSPISGHRSVSWYQQTPGQGLQFLFEYFSETQRNKGNFPGRFSGRQFSNSRSEMNVSTLELGDSALYLCASSLELSGQGSQYFGPGTRLTVT.

This clone was seen only a few times. The chain combines TRBV7-2 with TRBJ1-1, with 11 bases lining up with TRBD1. CDR3 length: 15 amino acids. Per germline, CDR1 SGHTA and CDR2 FQGNSA. Germline trimming cut 5 bases from V and 5 bases from J; bases unmatched to any gene: 7. CDR3 bases: TGTGCCAGCAGCCCCGGCGGACAGGGGGCGACTGAAGCTTTCTTT. It yields the protein CASSPGGQGATEAFF.

V usage is TRBV19 and J usage is TRBJ2-1; D may be TRBD1 (8 bases). Trimming removed 3 bases from V and 6 bases from J, with 15 bases in between. The CDR3 is 15 residues long. The germline CDR1 and CDR2 sequences are LNHDA and SQIVND (reference sequence). Here the CDR3 reads CASSIRDRTSNEQFF. DNA for the CDR3: TGTGCCAGTAGTATTCGGGACAGGACTAGCAATGAGCAGTTCTTC.

The rearrangement links TRBV7-9 to TRBJ2-5; 7 bases are shared with TRBD1. The CDR3 loop spans 14 amino acids. Germline CDR1 SEHNR, CDR2 FQNEAQ (reference sequence). Losses at the gene ends were 0 bases for V and 5 bases for J; bases not matched to a gene: 3. CDR3 sequence: CASSLATGLETQYF. The CDR3 bases are TGTGCCAGCAGCTTAGCGACAGGGCTGGAGACCCAGTACTTC.

The rearrangement links TRBV18 to TRBJ1-1; D gene unclear. V lost 4 bases and J lost 4, with 16 bases in between. The CDR3 runs to 15 residues. Germline loops: CDR1 KGHSH, CDR2 LQKENI. CDR3 residues: CASSLTGSDTTEAFF. CDR3 coding DNA: TGTGCCAGCTCACTGACCGGGAGTGACACCACTGAAGCTTTCTTT.

The chain links TRBV18 to TRBJ2-3; TRBD2 is a possible D gene (5 bases). V was trimmed by 0 bases and J by 5 bases, leaving 9 bases between them. Germline V gene data show CDR1 as KGHSH and CDR2 as LQKENI. This CDR3 comprises 14 residues. CDR3 nucleotides: TGTGCCAGCTCACCACCCTCCCGGGAAGATACGCAGTATTTT. Its translation: CASSPPSREDTQYF. Variable domain in full (rest from reference TRBV18 and TRBJ2-3): NAGVMQNPRHLVRRRGQEARLRCSPMKGHSHVYWYRQLPEEGLKFMVYLQKENIIDESGMPKERFSAEFPKEGPSILRIQQVVRGDSAAYFCASSPPSREDTQYFGPGTRLTVL.

This chain links TRBV7-8 with TRBJ2-3, with a tentative D call TRBD1 (6 bases). Germline loops: CDR1 SGHVS, CDR2 FQNEAQ. Trimming pared 8 bases from V and 2 bases from J, leaving 17 bases between. The CDR3 has 15 residues. CDR3 protein: CASALRDIATDTQYF. CDR3 in DNA: TGTGCCAGCGCGCTCCGGGACATCGCCACAGATACGCAGTATTTT.

The chain carries TRBV11-3 and TRBJ1-1; TRBD1 matches 7 bases. Germline V gene lookup returns CDR1 SGHNT and CDR2 YENEEA. This CDR3 region has 15 residues. V gave up 5 bases and J gave up 2 bases; unmatched junction bases: 8. DNA for the CDR3: TGTGCCAGCAGCCCCAGGACAGGTGGAAACACTGAAGCTTTCTTT. Its protein product is CASSPRTGGNTEAFF.